Following are 26 T cell receptor beta chains from one sample sequenced in a study of cytomegalovirus exposure and HLA in healthy donors. The PCR ran on 60 Vbeta and 13 Jbeta primers. Measured with immunoSEQ multiplex PCR; TCRdb has only the in-frame clones, and not every one. This repertoire shows 150,000 or so clones, 75% to 85% found once; its top ten account for approximately 5%. The sequencing input was PBMCs. These receptors were collected from a woman aged 18-35 years in good health and CMV-seropositive.

V is TRBV30 and J is TRBJ2-5; 9 bases fit TRBD2. CDR1 GTSNPN and CDR2 SVGIG come from the germline V gene (reference sequence). The CDR3 extends over 15 amino acids. Trimming took 2 bases from V and 1 from J; bases not matched to a gene: 5. CDR3 sequence: CAWSPLRGGQETQYF. The CDR3 DNA reads TGTGCCTGGAGTCCCTTGCGGGGGGGCCAAGAGACCCAGTACTTC.

The rearrangement uses TRBV19 and TRBJ1-6, with D perhaps TRBD1 (6 bases). From germline, CDR1 is LNHDA and CDR2 SQIVND (reference sequence). This CDR3 is built from 12 residues. Trimming left V 3 bases short and J 13 bases short, with 10 bases between. The CDR3 reads CASSITGSPLHF. The DNA for the CDR3 is TGTGCCAGTAGTATCACAGGGTCTCCCCTCCACTTT.

In this sample, this clone turned up a few times. This rearrangement joins TRBV7-9 to TRBJ1-2, with D perhaps matching TRBD1 (6 bases). Germline V gene data show CDR1 as SEHNR and CDR2 as FQNEAQ (reference sequence). The ends were cut back, 5 bases at V and 6 bases at J, with 13 bases in the middle. The CDR3 runs to 13 residues. CDR3: CASSLGQRDGYTF. The CDR3 DNA reads TGTGCCAGCAGCCTCGGACAGAGAGATGGCTACACCTTC.

This rearrangement joins TRBV4-3 to TRBJ2-7; possible D gene TRBD1, 5 bases. V gave up 3 bases and J gave up 4 bases, with 10 bases separating them. Germline loops: CDR1 LGHNA, CDR2 YSLEER. The CDR3 spans 13 residues. The CDR3 DNA reads as TGCGCCAGCAGCCAGGGCAGGGAATACGAGCAGTACTTC. Its translation is CASSQGREYEQYF.

This clone was found a few times. CDR3 nucleotides: TGTGCCAGCGGGCGCACAGGGGGAGATACGCAGTATTTT. Translating gives CASGRTGGDTQYF. The V call is TRBV7-9, the J call TRBJ2-3; 8 bases are a match to TRBD1. CDR1 is SEHNR and CDR2 is FQNEAQ in the germline V gene (reference sequence). The trim removed 8 bases at V and 5 bases at J, leaving 6 bases unmatched. The CDR3 extends over 13 amino acids. The entire variable domain, with the rest obtained from reference TRBV7-9 and TRBJ2-3, is as follows: DTGVSQNPRHKITKRGQNVTFRCDPISEHNRLYWYRQTLGQGPEFLTYFQNEAQLEKSRLLSDRFSAERPKGSFSTLEIQRTEQGDSAMYLCASGRTGGDTQYFGPGTRLTVL.

This rearrangement joins TRBV11-2 to TRBJ1-4; D is unclear. Germline CDR1 reads SGHAT; CDR2 reads FQNNGV. The CDR3 contains 12 residues. Trimming left V 3 bases short and J 8 bases short, with 7 bases between. The CDR3 is CASSFLGEKLFF. DNA for the CDR3: TGTGCCAGCAGCTTTTTGGGCGAAAAACTGTTTTTT. Filled out from reference TRBV11-2 and TRBJ1-4, the complete variable domain reads EAGVAQSPRYKIIEKRQSVAFWCNPISGHATLYWYQQILGQGPKLLIQFQNNGVVDDSQLPKDRFSAERLKGVDSTLKIQPAKLEDSAVYLCASSFLGEKLFFGSGTQLSVL.

The rearrangement joins TRBV7-9 to TRBJ2-6, with 8 bases fitting TRBD1. Germline CDR1 is SEHNR and CDR2 is FQNEAQ (reference sequence). The CDR3 covers 17 residues. The trim removed 5 bases at V and 2 bases at J, leaving 8 bases unmatched. The CDR3 region is CASSPGQGLAGANVLTF. In nucleotides, the CDR3 is TGTGCCAGCAGCCCCGGACAGGGTTTGGCTGGGGCCAACGTCCTGACTTTC.

This chain connects TRBV27 to TRBJ2-2; 9 nucleotides agree with TRBD1. Germline lookup yields CDR1 MNHEY and CDR2 SMNVEV (reference sequence). The trim removed 8 bases at V and 8 bases at J, leaving 6 bases unmatched. This CDR3 contains 13 residues. The CDR3 DNA is TGTGCCAGCCGGACCGGGACAGGGGGGGAGCTGTTTTTT. Its translation is CASRTGTGGELFF.

The chain employs TRBV5-1 and TRBJ2-5; tentatively, D is TRBD2 (5 bases). Germline-derived CDR1 and CDR2 are SGHRS and YFSETQ. Trimming pared 0 bases from V and 5 bases from J, leaving 20 bases between. CDR3 size: 17 residues. This CDR3 reads CASSLGVGGRPLETQYF. The DNA of the CDR3 is TGCGCCAGCAGCTTGGGTGTAGGCGGGCGGCCGCTGGAGACCCAGTACTTC.

CDR3 sequence: CASSLDRGNEQFF. The CDR3 nucleotides read TGTGCCAGCAGTCTCGACAGGGGTAATGAGCAGTTCTTC. The genes are TRBV6-5 and TRBJ2-1; 8 bases fit TRBD1. CDR3 size: 13 residues. V shed 5 bases and J 7 bases; nucleotides not matched to a gene: 4. Germline assignment: CDR1 MNHEY and CDR2 SVGAGI.

The V gene is TRBV9, the J gene TRBJ2-5; D might be TRBD1 (6 bases). The CDR3 runs 15 residues. Germline lookup yields CDR1 SGDLS and CDR2 YYNGEE. V lost 3 bases and J lost 2, with 14 bases in between. CDR3 nucleotides: TGTGCCAGCAGCGCCAAGACAGGCTTTCAAGAGACCCAGTACTTC. Translated: CASSAKTGFQETQYF.

The J gene is TRBJ1-2, the V gene TRBV7-9, with D tentatively TRBD1 (5 bases). The CDR3 length is 12 residues. Germline CDR1 reads SEHNR; CDR2 reads FQNEAQ (reference sequence). Between the trimmed V and J ends, which lost 6 bases and 6 bases, there was a span of 11 bases. The CDR3 DNA reads TGTGCCAGCAGTCGACAGAATGATGGCTACACCTTC. Its protein product is CASSRQNDGYTF. The variable domain in full, completed from reference TRBV7-9 and TRBJ1-2, reads DTGVSQNPRHKITKRGQNVTFRCDPISEHNRLYWYRQTLGQGPEFLTYFQNEAQLEKSRLLSDRFSAERPKGSFSTLEIQRTEQGDSAMYLCASSRQNDGYTFGSGTRLTVV.

The chain links TRBV18 to TRBJ1-2; 12 bases map to TRBD1. Germline V gene data show CDR1 as KGHSH and CDR2 as LQKENI. The ends lost 4 bases at V and 5 bases at J; junction bases unmatched: 11. This CDR3 is 17 amino acids long. The CDR3 is CASSRVLGQGALYGYTF. CDR3 DNA sequence: TGTGCCAGCTCACGGGTCCTGGGACAGGGGGCCTTGTATGGCTACACCTTC.

This CDR3 is CASSPPGGTEAFF. CDR3 DNA sequence: TGCGCCAGCAGCCCGCCGGGGGGCACTGAAGCTTTCTTT. The chain combines TRBV5-1 with TRBJ1-1, with D possibly matching TRBD1 (5 bases). V lost 4 bases and J 4 bases, leaving 11 bases between the germline ends. The V gene's germline CDR1 is SGHRS and CDR2 YFSETQ. The CDR3 runs to 13 residues.

J is TRBJ1-5 and V is TRBV4-2; 9 nucleotides match TRBD1. Per germline, CDR1 LGHNA and CDR2 YNFKEQ. J was trimmed by 5 bases and V by 0 bases; bases with no gene match: 5. There are 16 residues in the CDR3. CDR3 protein: CASSQENRGLDQPQHF. DNA for the CDR3: TGTGCCAGCAGCCAAGAGAACAGGGGGCTAGATCAGCCCCAGCATTTT.

The V gene is TRBV5-1, the J gene TRBJ1-5; perhaps TRBD1 as D (6 bases). V was trimmed by 7 bases and J by 8 bases, leaving 19 bases between them. The CDR3 length is 14 residues. The V gene's germline CDR1 is SGHRS and CDR2 YFSETQ. CDR3 sequence (DNA): TGCGCCAGCGAAACAACGCAGGGGCCCGAGCCCCAGCATTTT. This sequence encodes CASETTQGPEPQHF.

This rearrangement joins TRBV4-3 to TRBJ1-1; D uncertain. The CDR3 runs to 13 residues. Germline CDR1 is LGHNA and CDR2 is YSLEER. V dropped 2 bases and J dropped 5 bases, with 9 bases sitting between them. CDR3 nucleotides: TGCGCCAGCAGCCAATCAATACGGACTGAAGCTTTCTTT. Translated, it gives CASSQSIRTEAFF.

The DNA of the CDR3 is TGTGCCAGCAGTTTGAACAGGGCCTACGAGCAGTACTTC. Protein: CASSLNRAYEQYF. This chain joins TRBV28 and TRBJ2-7, with D maybe TRBD1 (6 bases). The CDR3 sequence is 13 residues long. V gave up 3 bases and J gave up 2 bases, with 8 bases separating them. The germline CDR1 and CDR2 sequences are MDHEN and SYDVKM.

The chain employs TRBV5-6 and TRBJ2-6; 7 bases map to TRBD2. V lost 1 base to trimming and J lost 2 bases; unmatched junction nucleotides: 6. Germline-derived CDR1 and CDR2 are SGHDT and YYEEEE. The CDR3 loop spans 17 amino acids. The CDR3 sequence is CASSLRAGRAGANVLTF. As DNA, the CDR3 is TGTGCCAGCAGCTTGCGCGCGGGGAGGGCTGGGGCCAACGTCCTGACTTTC. Variable domain in full (rest from reference TRBV5-6 and TRBJ2-6): DAGVTQSPTHLIKTRGQQVTLRCSPKSGHDTVSWYQQALGQGPQFIFQYYEEEERQRGNFPDRFSGHQFPNYSSELNVNALLLGDSALYLCASSLRAGRAGANVLTFGAGSRLTVL.

V gene TRBV6-1 combines with J gene TRBJ2-5; 11 nucleotides match TRBD2. The germline gives CDR1 MNHNS, CDR2 SASEGT. The CDR3 covers 15 residues. V was pared by 2 bases and J by 5 bases, with 4 bases of the junction left unmatched. CDR3 region: CASSELAGGRETQYF. DNA of the CDR3: TGTGCCAGCAGTGAACTAGCGGGGGGTAGGGAGACCCAGTACTTC.

The rearrangement uses TRBV7-9 and TRBJ1-2; 11 positions agree with TRBD1. V trimming: 2 bases; J trimming: 7 bases; junction bases outside the gene matches: 6. The CDR3 runs to 15 residues. Germline CDR1 reads SEHNR; CDR2 reads FQNEAQ (reference sequence). CDR3 loop: CASSLFGTGGAGYTF. Here the CDR3 DNA reads TGTGCCAGCAGCTTATTTGGGACAGGGGGAGCTGGCTACACCTTC.

The J gene is TRBJ1-2, the V gene TRBV5-1, with TRBD1 matching over 9 bases. V gave up 3 bases and J gave up 4 bases; unmatched junction bases: 4. Germline CDR1 reads SGHRS; CDR2 reads YFSETQ. CDR3 length equals 14 residues. The CDR3 nucleotides read TGCGCCAGCAGCTCCGGGACAGGGTCCTATGGCTACACCTTC. Protein: CASSSGTGSYGYTF.

The V gene is TRBV9, the J gene TRBJ2-3; the D gene is possibly TRBD2 (5 bases). This CDR3 is built from 16 residues. From germline, CDR1 is SGDLS and CDR2 YYNGEE. Trimming shortened V by 5 bases and J by 2 bases, and 18 bases separated the two germline ends. The CDR3 spells CASSVEGGPSTDTQYF. The CDR3 DNA is TGTGCCAGCAGTGTCGAGGGTGGTCCCTCCACAGATACGCAGTATTTT. Drawing the rest from reference TRBV9 and TRBJ2-3, the complete variable domain is DSGVTQTPKHLITATGQRVTLRCSPRSGDLSVYWYQQSLDQGLQFLIQYYNGEERAKGNILERFSAQQFPDLHSELNLSSLELGDSALYFCASSVEGGPSTDTQYFGPGTRLTVL.

This clone has just a few counts. The CDR3 DNA sequence: TGTGCCTGGAGTTCGTCGGACAGGGGCGACTATGTGGGCTATGGCTACACCTTC. Translating gives CAWSSSDRGDYVGYGYTF. The V gene is TRBV30, the J gene TRBJ1-2; 9 nucleotides match TRBD1. The CDR3 totals 18 residues. The trim removed 2 bases at V and 4 bases at J, leaving 17 bases unmatched. Germline V gene lookup returns CDR1 GTSNPN and CDR2 SVGIG (reference sequence).

The chain employs TRBV2 and TRBJ1-2; TRBD1 is a possible D gene (6 bases). The germline V and J ends were trimmed by 10 bases and 4 bases, with 16 bases remaining between them. The CDR3 totals 13 residues. The germline gives CDR1 SNHLY, CDR2 FYNNEI. The CDR3: CATQPGAAYGYTF. CDR3 DNA sequence: TGTGCCACCCAACCAGGGGCGGCCTATGGCTACACCTTC.

The chain couples TRBV11-3 to TRBJ2-2; D is perhaps TRBD2 (7 bases). Germline V gene data show CDR1 as SGHNT and CDR2 as YENEEA. Trimming cost V 3 bases and J 7 bases, with 15 bases left between them. This CDR3 is 15 amino acids long. The CDR3 sequence is CASSLGGGRGGELFF. DNA of the CDR3: TGTGCCAGCAGCTTGGGCGGGGGCCGGGGCGGGGAGCTGTTTTTT.